The TCR beta chain under discussion was sequenced for a study of OX40 agonist ivuxolimab in advanced cancers. TCRdb keeps only in-frame clones here, not all; method: immunoSEQ multiplex PCR. The sample shows roughly 80,000 clones, approximately 83% of them seen only once. With V trimmed by 3 bases and J by 3 bases, 4 bases remained unmatched. CDR1 and CDR2 (germline): KGHSH, LQKENI. The CDR3 runs to 14 residues. The sequence was collected from an adult with an advanced solid tumor such as melanoma, head and neck, liver or kidney cancer. The chain combines TRBV18 with TRBJ2-7; 8 positions match TRBD1. The sequenced sample was CD4+ or CD8+ T cells sorted from blood, obtained in a trial of the OX40 agonist ivuxolimab. The CDR3 coding sequence is TGTGCCAGCTCACCCGGACAGGGTCTCTACGAGCAGTACTTC. Its translation is CASSPGQGLYEQYF.